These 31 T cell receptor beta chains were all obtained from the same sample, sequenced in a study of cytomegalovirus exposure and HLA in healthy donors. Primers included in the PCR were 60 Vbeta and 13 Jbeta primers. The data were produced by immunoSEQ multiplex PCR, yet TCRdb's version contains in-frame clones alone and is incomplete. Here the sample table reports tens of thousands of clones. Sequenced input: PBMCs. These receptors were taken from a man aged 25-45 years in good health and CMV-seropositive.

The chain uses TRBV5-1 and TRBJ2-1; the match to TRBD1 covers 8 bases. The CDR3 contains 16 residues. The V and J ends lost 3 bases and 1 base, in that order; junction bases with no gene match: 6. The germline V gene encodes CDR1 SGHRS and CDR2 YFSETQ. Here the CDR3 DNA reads TGCGCCAGCAGCTACCGACAGGGGAATTCCTACAATGAGCAGTTCTTC. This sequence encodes CASSYRQGNSYNEQFF.

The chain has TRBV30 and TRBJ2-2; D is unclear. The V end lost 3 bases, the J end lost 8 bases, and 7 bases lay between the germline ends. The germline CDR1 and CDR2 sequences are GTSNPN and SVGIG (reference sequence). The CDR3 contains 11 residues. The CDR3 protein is CAWSPRGELFF. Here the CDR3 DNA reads TGTGCCTGGAGCCCCAGGGGGGAGCTGTTTTTT.

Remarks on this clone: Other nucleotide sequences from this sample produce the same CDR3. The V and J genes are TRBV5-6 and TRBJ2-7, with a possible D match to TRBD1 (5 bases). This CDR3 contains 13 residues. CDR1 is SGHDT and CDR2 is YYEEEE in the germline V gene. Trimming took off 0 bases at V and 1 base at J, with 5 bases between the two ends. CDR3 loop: CASSLAGSYEQYF. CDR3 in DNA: TGTGCCAGCAGCTTGGCAGGGTCCTACGAGCAGTACTTC.

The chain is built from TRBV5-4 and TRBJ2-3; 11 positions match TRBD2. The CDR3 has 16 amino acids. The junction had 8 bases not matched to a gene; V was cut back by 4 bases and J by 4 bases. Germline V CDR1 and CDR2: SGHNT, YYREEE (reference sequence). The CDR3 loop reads CASSQELAGGPDTQYF. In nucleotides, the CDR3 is TGTGCCAGCAGCCAAGAATTAGCGGGGGGGCCAGATACGCAGTATTTT.

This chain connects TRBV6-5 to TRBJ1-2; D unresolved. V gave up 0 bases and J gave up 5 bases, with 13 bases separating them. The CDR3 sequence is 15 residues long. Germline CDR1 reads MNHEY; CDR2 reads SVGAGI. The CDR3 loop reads CASSYSSDFPYGYTF. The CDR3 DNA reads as TGTGCCAGCAGTTACTCTTCTGACTTTCCGTATGGCTACACCTTC.

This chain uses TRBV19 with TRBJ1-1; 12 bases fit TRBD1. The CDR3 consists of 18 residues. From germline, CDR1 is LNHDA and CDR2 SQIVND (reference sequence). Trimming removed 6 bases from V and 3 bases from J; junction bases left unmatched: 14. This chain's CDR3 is CASSRNPGQGARYTEAFF. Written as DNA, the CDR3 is TGTGCCAGTAGCAGGAACCCGGGACAGGGGGCGCGGTACACTGAAGCTTTCTTT. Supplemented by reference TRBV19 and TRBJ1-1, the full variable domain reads DGGITQSPKYLFRKEGQNVTLSCEQNLNHDAMYWYRQDPGQGLRLIYYSQIVNDFQKGDIAEGYSVSREKKESFPLTVTSAQKNPTAFYLCASSRNPGQGARYTEAFFGQGTRLTVV.

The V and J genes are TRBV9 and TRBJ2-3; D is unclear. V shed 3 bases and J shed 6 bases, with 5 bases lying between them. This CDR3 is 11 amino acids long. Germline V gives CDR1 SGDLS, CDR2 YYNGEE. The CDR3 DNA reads TGTGCCAGCAGCGAGAGGGATACGCAGTATTTT. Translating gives CASSERDTQYF.

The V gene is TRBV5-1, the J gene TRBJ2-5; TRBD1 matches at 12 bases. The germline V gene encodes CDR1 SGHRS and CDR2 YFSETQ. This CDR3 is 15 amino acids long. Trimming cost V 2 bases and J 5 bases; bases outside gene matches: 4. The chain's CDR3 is CASSLGTGGVETQYF. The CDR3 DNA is TGCGCCAGCAGCTTAGGGACAGGGGGCGTGGAGACCCAGTACTTC.

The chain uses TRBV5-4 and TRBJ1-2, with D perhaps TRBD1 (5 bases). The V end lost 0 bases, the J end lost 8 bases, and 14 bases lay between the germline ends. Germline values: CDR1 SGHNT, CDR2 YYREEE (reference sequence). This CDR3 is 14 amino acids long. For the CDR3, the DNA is TGTGCCAGCAGCTTGGAAAAGGGGTTGGGCGGCTACACCTTC. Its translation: CASSLEKGLGGYTF.

CDR3 sequence (DNA): TGTGCCAGCAGTGCGCCCGGGACTAGAGGCAATGAGCAGTTCTTC. It codes for CASSAPGTRGNEQFF. The V and J genes are TRBV6-6 and TRBJ2-1; 8 positions agree with TRBD2. Per the germline V gene, CDR1 is MNHNY and CDR2 is SVGAGI (reference sequence). With V trimmed by 5 bases and J by 6 bases, 9 bases remained unmatched. The CDR3 runs to 15 residues.

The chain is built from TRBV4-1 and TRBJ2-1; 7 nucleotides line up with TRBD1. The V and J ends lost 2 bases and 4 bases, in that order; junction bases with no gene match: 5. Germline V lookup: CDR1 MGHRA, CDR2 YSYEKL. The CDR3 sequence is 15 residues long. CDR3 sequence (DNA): TGCGCCAGCAGCCAACCGGGACAGCTTTACAATGAGCAGTTCTTC. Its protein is CASSQPGQLYNEQFF.

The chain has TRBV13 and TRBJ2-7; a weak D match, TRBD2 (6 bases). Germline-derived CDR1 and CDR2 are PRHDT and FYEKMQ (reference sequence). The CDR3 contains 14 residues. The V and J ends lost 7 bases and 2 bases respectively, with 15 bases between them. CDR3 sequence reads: CASMVGRGTYEQYF. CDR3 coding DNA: TGTGCCAGCATGGTAGGGCGGGGTACCTACGAGCAGTACTTC.

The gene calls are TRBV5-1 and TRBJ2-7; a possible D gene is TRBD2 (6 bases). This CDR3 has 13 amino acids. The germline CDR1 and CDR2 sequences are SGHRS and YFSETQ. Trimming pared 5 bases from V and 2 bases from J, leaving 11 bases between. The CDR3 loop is CASRIGGTYEQYF. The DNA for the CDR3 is TGCGCCAGCAGAATTGGGGGGACCTACGAGCAGTACTTC. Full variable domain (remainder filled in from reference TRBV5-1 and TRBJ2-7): KAGVTQTPRYLIKTRGQQVTLSCSPISGHRSVSWYQQTPGQGLQFLFEYFSETQRNKGNFPGRFSGRQFSNSRSEMNVSTLELGDSALYLCASRIGGTYEQYFGPGTRLTVT.

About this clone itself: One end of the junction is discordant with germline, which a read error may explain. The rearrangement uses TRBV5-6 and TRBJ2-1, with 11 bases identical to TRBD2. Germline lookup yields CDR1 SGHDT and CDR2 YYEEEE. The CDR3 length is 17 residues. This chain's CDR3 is CASSPGTSGTSDNEQFF. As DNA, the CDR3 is TGTGCCAGCAGCCCTGGGACTAGCGGAACCTCCGACAATGAGCAGTTCTTC.

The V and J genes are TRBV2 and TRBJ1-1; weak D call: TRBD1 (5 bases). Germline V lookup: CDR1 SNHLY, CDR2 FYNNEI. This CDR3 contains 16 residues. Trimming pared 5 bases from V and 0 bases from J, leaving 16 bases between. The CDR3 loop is CASSFLGGGMNTEAFF. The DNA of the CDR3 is TGTGCCAGCAGTTTCCTGGGGGGAGGGATGAACACTGAAGCTTTCTTT.

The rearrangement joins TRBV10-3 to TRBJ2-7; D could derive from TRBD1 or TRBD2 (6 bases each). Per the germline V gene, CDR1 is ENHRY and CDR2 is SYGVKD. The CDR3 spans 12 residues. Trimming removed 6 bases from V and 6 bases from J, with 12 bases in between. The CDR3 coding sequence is TGTGCCATCAGGGAGGGCAGGGGCGAGCAGTACTTC. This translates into CAIREGRGEQYF.

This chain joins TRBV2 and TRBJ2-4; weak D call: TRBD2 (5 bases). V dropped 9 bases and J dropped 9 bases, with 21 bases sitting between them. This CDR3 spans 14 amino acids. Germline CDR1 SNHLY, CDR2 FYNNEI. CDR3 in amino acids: CASRTDLASGIQYF. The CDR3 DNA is TGTGCCAGTCGGACTGATTTAGCCTCGGGCATTCAGTACTTC.

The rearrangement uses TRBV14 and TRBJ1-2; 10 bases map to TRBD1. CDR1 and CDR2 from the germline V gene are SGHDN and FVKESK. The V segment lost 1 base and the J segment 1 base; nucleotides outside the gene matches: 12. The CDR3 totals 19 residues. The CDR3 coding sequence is TGTGCCAGCAGCCAAGGCCGTCTAGGACAGGGGGGCTTTAACTATGGCTACACCTTC. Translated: CASSQGRLGQGGFNYGYTF. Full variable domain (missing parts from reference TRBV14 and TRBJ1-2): EAGVTQFPSHSVIEKGQTVTLRCDPISGHDNLYWYRRVMGKEIKFLLHFVKESKQDESGMPNNRFLAERTGGTYSTLKVQPAELEDSGVYFCASSQGRLGQGGFNYGYTFGSGTRLTVV.

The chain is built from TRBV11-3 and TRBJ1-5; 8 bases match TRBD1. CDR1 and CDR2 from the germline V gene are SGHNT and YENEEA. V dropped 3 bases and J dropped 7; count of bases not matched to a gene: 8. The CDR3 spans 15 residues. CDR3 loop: CASSFPDRGSQPQHF. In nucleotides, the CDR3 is TGTGCCAGCAGCTTTCCAGACAGGGGTTCGCAGCCCCAGCATTTT.

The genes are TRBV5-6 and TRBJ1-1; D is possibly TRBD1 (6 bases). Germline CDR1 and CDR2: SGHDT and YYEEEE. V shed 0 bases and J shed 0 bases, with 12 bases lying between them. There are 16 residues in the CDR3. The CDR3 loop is CASSLVGTFVNTEAFF. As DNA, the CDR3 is TGTGCCAGCAGCTTGGTCGGGACATTTGTGAACACTGAAGCTTTCTTT.

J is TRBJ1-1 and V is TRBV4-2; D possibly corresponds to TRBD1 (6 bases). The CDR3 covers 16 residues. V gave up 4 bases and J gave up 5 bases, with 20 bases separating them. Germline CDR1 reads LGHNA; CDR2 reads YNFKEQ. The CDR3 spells CASSREPQGTRTEAFF. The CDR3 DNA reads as TGTGCCAGCAGCCGCGAACCGCAGGGGACTAGGACTGAAGCTTTCTTT.

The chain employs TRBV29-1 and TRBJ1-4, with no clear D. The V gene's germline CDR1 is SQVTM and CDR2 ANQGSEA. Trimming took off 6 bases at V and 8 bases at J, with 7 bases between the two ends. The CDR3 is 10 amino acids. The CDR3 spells CSVEEEKLFF. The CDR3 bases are TGCAGCGTCGAGGAGGAAAAACTGTTTTTT.

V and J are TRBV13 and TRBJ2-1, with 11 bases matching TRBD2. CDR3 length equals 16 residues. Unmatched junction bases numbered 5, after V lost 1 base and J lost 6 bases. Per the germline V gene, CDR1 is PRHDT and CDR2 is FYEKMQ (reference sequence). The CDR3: CASSLVASGGSNEQFF. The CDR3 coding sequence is TGTGCCAGCAGCTTAGTGGCTAGCGGGGGGAGCAATGAGCAGTTCTTC. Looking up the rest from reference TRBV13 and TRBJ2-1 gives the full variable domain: AAGVIQSPRHLIKEKRETATLKCYPIPRHDTVYWYQQGPGQDPQFLISFYEKMQSDKGSIPDRFSAQQFSDYHSELNMSSLELGDSALYFCASSLVASGGSNEQFFGPGTRLTVL.

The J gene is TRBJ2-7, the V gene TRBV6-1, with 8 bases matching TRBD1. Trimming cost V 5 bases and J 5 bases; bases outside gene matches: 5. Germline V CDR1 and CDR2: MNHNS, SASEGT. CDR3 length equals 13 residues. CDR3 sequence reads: CASSQTGVHEQYF. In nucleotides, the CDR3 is TGTGCCAGCAGTCAGACAGGGGTCCACGAGCAGTACTTC.

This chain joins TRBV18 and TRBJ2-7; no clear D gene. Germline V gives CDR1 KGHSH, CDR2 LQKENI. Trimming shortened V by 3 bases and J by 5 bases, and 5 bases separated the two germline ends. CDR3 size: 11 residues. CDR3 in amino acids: CASSPSNEQYF. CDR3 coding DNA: TGTGCCAGCTCACCTTCCAACGAGCAGTACTTC. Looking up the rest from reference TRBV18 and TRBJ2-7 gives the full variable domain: NAGVMQNPRHLVRRRGQEARLRCSPMKGHSHVYWYRQLPEEGLKFMVYLQKENIIDESGMPKERFSAEFPKEGPSILRIQQVVRGDSAAYFCASSPSNEQYFGPGTRLTVT.

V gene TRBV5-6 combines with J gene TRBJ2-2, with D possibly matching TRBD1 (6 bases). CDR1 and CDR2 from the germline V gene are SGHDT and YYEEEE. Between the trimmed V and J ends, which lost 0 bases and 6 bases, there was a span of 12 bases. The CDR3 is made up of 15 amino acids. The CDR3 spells CASSLVVQGPGELFF. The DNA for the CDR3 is TGTGCCAGCAGCTTGGTGGTACAGGGTCCCGGGGAGCTGTTTTTT.

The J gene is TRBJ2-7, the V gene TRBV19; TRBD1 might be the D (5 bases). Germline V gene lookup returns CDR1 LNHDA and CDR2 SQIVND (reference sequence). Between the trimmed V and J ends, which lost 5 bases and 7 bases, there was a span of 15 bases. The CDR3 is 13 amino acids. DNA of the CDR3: TGTGCCAGTAGTCCATCCAGGGTGAGAGAGCAGTACTTC. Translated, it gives CASSPSRVREQYF.

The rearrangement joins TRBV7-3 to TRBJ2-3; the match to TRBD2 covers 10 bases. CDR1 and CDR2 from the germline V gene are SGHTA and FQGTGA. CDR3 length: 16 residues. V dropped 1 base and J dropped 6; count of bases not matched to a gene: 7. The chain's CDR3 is CASSLMKRGGLDTQYF. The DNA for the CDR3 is TGTGCCAGCAGCTTAATGAAGCGGGGGGGCCTTGATACGCAGTATTTT. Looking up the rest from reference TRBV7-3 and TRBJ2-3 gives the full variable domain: GAGVSQTPSNKVTEKGKYVELRCDPISGHTALYWYRQSLGQGPEFLIYFQGTGAADDSGLPNDRFFAVRPEGSVSTLKIQRTERGDSAVYLCASSLMKRGGLDTQYFGPGTRLTVL.

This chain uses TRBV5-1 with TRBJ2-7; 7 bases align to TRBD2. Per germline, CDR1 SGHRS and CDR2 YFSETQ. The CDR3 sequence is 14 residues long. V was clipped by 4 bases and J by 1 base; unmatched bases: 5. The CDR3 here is CASSTVGGSYEQYF. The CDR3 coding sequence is TGCGCCAGCAGCACCGTGGGGGGGTCCTACGAGCAGTACTTC.

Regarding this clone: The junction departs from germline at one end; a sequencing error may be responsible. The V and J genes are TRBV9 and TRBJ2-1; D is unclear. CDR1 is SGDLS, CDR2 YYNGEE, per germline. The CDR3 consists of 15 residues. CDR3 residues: CASSETLSSDNEQFF. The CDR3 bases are TGTGCCAGCAGCGAGACTCTTAGCTCCGACAATGAGCAGTTCTTC.

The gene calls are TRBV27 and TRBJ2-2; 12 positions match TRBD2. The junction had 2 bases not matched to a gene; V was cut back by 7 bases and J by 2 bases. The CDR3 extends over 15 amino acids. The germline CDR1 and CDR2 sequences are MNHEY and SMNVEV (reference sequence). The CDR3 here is CASKLAGGNTGELFF. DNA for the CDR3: TGTGCCAGCAAACTAGCGGGAGGTAACACCGGGGAGCTGTTTTTT.